Listed below are T cell receptor beta chains from one sample, sequenced in a study of shared clonotypes between healthy human individuals. Data came from immunoSEQ multiplex PCR; TCRdb stores just in-frame clones and leaves some out. The sample has approximately 2.5 million clones, 93% seen once; the top ten hold 0.35% to 0.45%. The sequenced sample consisted of naive CD4+ T cells from PBMCs. The receptors were sampled from a man younger than 30 in good health. Some clones in this sample may be carry-over from other donors' samples. Each CDR3 is given with its conserved first and last residue. The D gene is left open where the match is weak. Only part of the rows carry a size: once, few, many, or a class if the clone is expanded.

J	size	D	V	CDR3	DNA
TRBJ2-3	once	TRBD2	TRBV15	CATSSRTLGGADTQYF	TGTGCCACCAGCAGCCGGACTCTGGGGGGGGCAGATACGCAGTATTTT
TRBJ2-1	.	.	TRBV7-8	CASGRTGSPYNEQFF	TGTGCCAGCGGACGTACGGGGAGCCCCTACAATGAGCAGTTCTTC
TRBJ1-1	.	TRBD1	TRBV5-1	CASSTPGGDEAFF	TGCGCCAGCAGCACACCAGGGGGCGATGAAGCTTTCTTT
TRBJ2-7	.	.	TRBV15	CATSLGTTDSYEQYF	TGTGCCACCAGCTTGGGTACGACGGATTCCTACGAGCAGTACTTC
TRBJ1-5	.	.	TRBV7-9	CASSSGSLRPQHF	TGTGCCAGCAGCTCCGGGTCTCTACGGCCCCAGCATTTT
TRBJ2-1	.	.	TRBV28	CASTYRGGFSYNEQFF	TGTGCCAGCACTTATAGGGGAGGATTCTCCTACAATGAGCAGTTCTTC
TRBJ2-1	.	TRBD2	TRBV7-9	CASSTATSGGYNEQFF	TGTGCCAGCAGTACGGCGACTAGCGGGGGGTACAATGAGCAGTTCTTC
TRBJ2-1	.	.	TRBV5-1	CASSLAEAGGEQFF	TGCGCCAGCAGCTTGGCCGAGGCCGGCGGTGAGCAGTTCTTC
TRBJ1-2	.	.	TRBV28	CASTNSQPRSTGYTF	TGTGCCAGCACCAACTCCCAGCCCCGCAGTACCGGCTACACCTTC
TRBJ2-1	.	.	TRBV7-3	CASSLSSEGEQFF	TGTGCCAGCAGCTTAAGTTCTGAGGGTGAGCAGTTCTTC
TRBJ1-2	.	TRBD1	TRBV7-2	CASSPRDSTAGYTF	TGTGCCAGCAGCCCCCGGGACAGTACTGCTGGCTACACCTTC
TRBJ1-1	.	TRBD1	TRBV2	CASSGWDRGPTEAFF	TGTGCCAGCAGTGGCTGGGACAGGGGTCCCACTGAAGCTTTCTTT
TRBJ1-6	.	.	TRBV27	CASSLPPSPLHF	TGTGCCAGCAGTTTACCCCCCTCACCCCTCCACTTT
TRBJ2-1	.	TRBD1	TRBV18	CASSSFRTGHLEQFF	TGTGCCAGCTCATCGTTTCGGACAGGCCACCTTGAGCAGTTCTTC
TRBJ1-1	.	.	TRBV28	CASSLPSTGAFF	TGTGCCAGCAGTTTACCCTCAACAGGGGCTTTCTTT